The clone carrying this TCR beta chain appeared a few times. The sample belongs to a study of blood T cells in healthy people across ages. Study-level background: About one barcoded beta molecule per two T cells was captured by template switching.

Primers used in a second PCR of roughly 6 to 11 cycles were a sample-barcoded 5' primer and a J-beta primer mix. Through a template-switch adaptor with 12 random nucleotides, each cDNA molecule received a tag. TCRdb redid the calling of the 5' RACE reads with MiXCR, one entry per CDR3 protein. This table has around 1.1 million distinct CDR3 sequences, 35% to 40% appearing once. Isolation recovered at least 6 million PBMCs from every sample. Germline V gene data show CDR1 as SGDLS and CDR2 as YYNGEE. Deletions cut 0 bases from V and 2 bases from J, with 17 bases between. The CDR3 length is 17 residues.

The V gene is TRBV9, the J gene TRBJ2-5; TRBD1 might be the D (6 bases). The sequence was collected from a man aged 18 to 30 in good health. Sequenced material: blood. The CDR3 spells CASSVGMLGAVQETQYF. For the CDR3, the DNA is TGTGCCAGCAGCGTAGGTATGCTGGGGGCCGTGCAAGAGACCCAGTACTTC.